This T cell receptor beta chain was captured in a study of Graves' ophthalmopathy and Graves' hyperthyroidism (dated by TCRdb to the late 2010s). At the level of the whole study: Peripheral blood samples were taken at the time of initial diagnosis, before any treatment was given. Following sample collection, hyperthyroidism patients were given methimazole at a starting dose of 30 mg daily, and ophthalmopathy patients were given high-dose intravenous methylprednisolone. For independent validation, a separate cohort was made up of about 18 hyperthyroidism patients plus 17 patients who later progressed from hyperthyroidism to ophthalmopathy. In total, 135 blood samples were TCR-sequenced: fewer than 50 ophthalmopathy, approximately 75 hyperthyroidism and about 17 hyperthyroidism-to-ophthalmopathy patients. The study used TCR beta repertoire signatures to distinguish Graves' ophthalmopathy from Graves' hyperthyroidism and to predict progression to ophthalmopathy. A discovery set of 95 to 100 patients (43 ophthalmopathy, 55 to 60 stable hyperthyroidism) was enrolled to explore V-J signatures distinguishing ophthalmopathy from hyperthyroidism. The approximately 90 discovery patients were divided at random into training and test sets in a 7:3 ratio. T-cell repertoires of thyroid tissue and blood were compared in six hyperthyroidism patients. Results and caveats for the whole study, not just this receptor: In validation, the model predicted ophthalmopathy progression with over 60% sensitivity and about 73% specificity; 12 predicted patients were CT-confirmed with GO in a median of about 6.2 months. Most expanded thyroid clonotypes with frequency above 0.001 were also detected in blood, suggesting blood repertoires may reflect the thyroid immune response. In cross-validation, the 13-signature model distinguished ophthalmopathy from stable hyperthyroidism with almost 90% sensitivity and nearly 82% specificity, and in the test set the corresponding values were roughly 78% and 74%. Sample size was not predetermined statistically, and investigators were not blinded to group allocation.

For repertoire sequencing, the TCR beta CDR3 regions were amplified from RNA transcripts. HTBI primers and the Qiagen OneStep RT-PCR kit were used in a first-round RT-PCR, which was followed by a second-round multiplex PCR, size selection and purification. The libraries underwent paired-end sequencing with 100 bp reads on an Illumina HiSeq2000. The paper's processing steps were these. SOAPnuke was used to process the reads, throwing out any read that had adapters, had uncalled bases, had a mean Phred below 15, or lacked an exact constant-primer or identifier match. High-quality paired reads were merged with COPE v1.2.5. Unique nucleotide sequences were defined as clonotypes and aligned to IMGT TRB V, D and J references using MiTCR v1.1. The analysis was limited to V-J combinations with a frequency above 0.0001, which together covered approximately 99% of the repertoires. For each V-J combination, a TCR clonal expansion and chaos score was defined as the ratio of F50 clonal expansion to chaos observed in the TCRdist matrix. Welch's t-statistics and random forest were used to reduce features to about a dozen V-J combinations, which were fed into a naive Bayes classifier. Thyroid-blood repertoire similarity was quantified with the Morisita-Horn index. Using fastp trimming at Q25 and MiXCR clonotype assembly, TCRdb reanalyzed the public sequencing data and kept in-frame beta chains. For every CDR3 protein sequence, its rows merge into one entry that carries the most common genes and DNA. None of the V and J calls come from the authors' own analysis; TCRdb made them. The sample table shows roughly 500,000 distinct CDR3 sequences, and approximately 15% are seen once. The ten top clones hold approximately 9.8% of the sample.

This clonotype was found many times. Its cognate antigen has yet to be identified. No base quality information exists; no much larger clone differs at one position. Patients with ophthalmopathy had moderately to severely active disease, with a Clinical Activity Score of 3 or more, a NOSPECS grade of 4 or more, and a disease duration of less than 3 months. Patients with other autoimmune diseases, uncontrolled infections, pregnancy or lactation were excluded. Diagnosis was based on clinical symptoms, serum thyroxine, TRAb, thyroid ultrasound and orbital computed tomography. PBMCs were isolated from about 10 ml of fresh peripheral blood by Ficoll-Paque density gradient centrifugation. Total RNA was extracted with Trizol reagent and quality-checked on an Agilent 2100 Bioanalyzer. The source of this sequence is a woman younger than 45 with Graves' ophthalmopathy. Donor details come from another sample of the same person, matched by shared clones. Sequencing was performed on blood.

Read as DNA, the sequence is TGTGCCAGCAGTTACGGCGCGGGAGGGAGGTACGAGCAGTACTTC. Translated, it gives CASSYGAGGRYEQYF. The V and J segments used are TRBV6-2 or TRBV6-3 and TRBJ2-7; TRBD2 matches 9 bases in the middle. Trimming accounts for 2 bases at V and 4 bases at J, while the number of junction bases matched to no gene is 6. Sequences MNHEY (CDR1) and SVGEGT (CDR2) are obtained from the germline V gene. The CDR3 runs 15 residues from the cysteine to the phenylalanine. The retained sequence is limited to the CDR3, 45 bases, with the frame set at the first base.